Listed below are T cell receptor beta chains from one sample, sequenced in a study of shared clonotypes between healthy human individuals. Assay: immunoSEQ multiplex PCR; the TCRdb copy retains only in-frame clones and omits some. The data hold about 510,000 clones, with over 75% observed a single time. The sample taken for sequencing was PBMCs. These TCRs come from a woman aged 40 to 55 in good health. Some clones in this sample may be carry-over from other donors' samples. CDR3s leave out the opening cysteine and the closing phenylalanine or tryptophan. Each record gives: V gene, J gene, CDR3 protein.

TRBV30	NA	AWSVSGREIIYEQY
TRBV4-3	TRBJ1-2	ASSHEYSRVYGYT
TRBV19	TRBJ1-4	ASSIGPSNNEKLF
TRBV18	TRBJ1-6	ASHLGQSNSPLH
TRBV9	TRBJ2-7	ASSVGQGEGSYEQY
TRBV5-1	TRBJ2-1	ASSLRQTGSSYNEQF
TRBV2	TRBJ1-2	ASRTGWVT
TRBV28	TRBJ1-3	ASSRDNSGNTIY
TRBV19	TRBJ1-1	ASSSTRSPVTEAF
TRBV29-1	TRBJ2-1	SGRRQGSYNEQF